This T cell receptor beta chain was observed in a study of tumor-infiltrating lymphocytes in primary liver carcinoma. Trimming removed 0 bases from V and 0 bases from J, with 10 bases in between. The V gene's germline CDR1 is SGHRS and CDR2 YFSETQ. This CDR3 is 17 amino acids long. Synthesis of TCR beta cDNA was carried out from about 540 ng total RNA with a constant-region primer. Three nested multiplex PCR rounds, a slightly modified ARM-PCR method, built the TCR beta libraries. Running 9 to 11 cycles apiece, the first two PCR rounds relied on TRBV1-TRBV30 forward primers together with a C-beta reverse primer. One entry per CDR3 protein results from TCRdb running MiXCR on the multiplex PCR reads. The data contain roughly 48,000 distinct CDR3 sequences, over 70% of them seen just once; the ten biggest clones take up over 25%. This clonotype was counted a single time. Both RNA and DNA were isolated together from about 19-30 mg of bulk tissue that had not been sorted.

The sample was liver tumor tissue from sampling region 3. Subset denoted: tumor region T3, left-lateral pole. This chain uses TRBV5-1 with TRBJ2-6; D remains unclear. The origin of this receptor is a man aged 35-49 years with primary liver carcinoma and hepatitis B virus infection. This chain's CDR3 is CASSLVGIGSGANVLTF. For the CDR3, the DNA is TGCGCCAGCAGCTTGGTCGGAATAGGCTCTGGGGCCAACGTCCTGACTTTC.